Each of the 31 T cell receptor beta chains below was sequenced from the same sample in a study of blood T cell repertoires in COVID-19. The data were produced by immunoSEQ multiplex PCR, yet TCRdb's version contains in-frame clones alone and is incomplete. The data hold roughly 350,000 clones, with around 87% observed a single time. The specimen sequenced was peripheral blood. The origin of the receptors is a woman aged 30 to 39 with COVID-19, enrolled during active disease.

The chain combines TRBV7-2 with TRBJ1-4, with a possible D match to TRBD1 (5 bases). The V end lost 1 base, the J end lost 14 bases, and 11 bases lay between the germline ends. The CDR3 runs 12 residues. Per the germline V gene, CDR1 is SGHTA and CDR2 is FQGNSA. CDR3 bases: TGTGCCAGCAGCTTAGTCGGGACTAGGCTGTTTTTT. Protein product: CASSLVGTRLFF.

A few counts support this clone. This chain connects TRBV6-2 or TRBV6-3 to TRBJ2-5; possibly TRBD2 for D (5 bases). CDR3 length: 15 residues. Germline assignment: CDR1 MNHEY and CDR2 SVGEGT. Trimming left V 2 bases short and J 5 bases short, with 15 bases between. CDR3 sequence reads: CASSYRVRVWETQYF. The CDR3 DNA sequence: TGTGCCAGCAGTTACCGGGTGAGGGTCTGGGAGACCCAGTACTTC.

CDR3 coding DNA: TGTGCCAGCAGCTTAGGGCAGGGTGGCCACGAGCAGTACTTC. This codes for CASSLGQGGHEQYF. The J gene is TRBJ2-7, the V gene TRBV11-2, with TRBD1 as a possible D gene (5 bases). The V end was cut by 1 base, the J end by 5 bases, with 12 bases between. The germline V gene encodes CDR1 SGHAT and CDR2 FQNNGV. The CDR3 consists of 14 residues. Supplemented by reference TRBV11-2 and TRBJ2-7, the full variable domain reads EAGVAQSPRYKIIEKRQSVAFWCNPISGHATLYWYQQILGQGPKLLIQFQNNGVVDDSQLPKDRFSAERLKGVDSTLKIQPAKLEDSAVYLCASSLGQGGHEQYFGPGTRLTVT.

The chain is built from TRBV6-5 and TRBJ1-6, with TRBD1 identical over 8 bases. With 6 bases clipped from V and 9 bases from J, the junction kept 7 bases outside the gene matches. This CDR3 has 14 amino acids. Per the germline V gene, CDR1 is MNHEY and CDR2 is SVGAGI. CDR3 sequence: CASRSGTGFSPLHF. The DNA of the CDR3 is TGTGCCAGCAGATCCGGGACAGGTTTTTCACCCCTCCACTTT.

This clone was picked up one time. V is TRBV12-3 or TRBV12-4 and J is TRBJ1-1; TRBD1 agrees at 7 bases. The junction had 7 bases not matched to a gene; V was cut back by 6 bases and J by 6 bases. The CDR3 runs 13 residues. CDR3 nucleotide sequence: TGTGCCAGCAGAGACAGGGAGTTCTCTGAAGCTTTCTTT. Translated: CASRDREFSEAFF.

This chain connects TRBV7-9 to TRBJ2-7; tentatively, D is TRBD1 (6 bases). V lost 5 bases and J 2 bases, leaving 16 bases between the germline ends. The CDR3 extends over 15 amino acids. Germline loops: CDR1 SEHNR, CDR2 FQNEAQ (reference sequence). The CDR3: CASSPGGHSPYEQYF. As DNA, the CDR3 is TGTGCCAGCAGCCCTGGGGGACATTCCCCCTACGAGCAGTACTTC.

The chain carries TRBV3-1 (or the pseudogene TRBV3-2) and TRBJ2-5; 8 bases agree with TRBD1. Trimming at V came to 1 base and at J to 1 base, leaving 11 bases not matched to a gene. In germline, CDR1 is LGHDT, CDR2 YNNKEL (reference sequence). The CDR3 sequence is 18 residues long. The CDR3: CASSQGVAGTGFQETQYF. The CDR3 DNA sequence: TGTGCCAGCAGCCAAGGGGTAGCCGGGACAGGTTTCCAAGAGACCCAGTACTTC.

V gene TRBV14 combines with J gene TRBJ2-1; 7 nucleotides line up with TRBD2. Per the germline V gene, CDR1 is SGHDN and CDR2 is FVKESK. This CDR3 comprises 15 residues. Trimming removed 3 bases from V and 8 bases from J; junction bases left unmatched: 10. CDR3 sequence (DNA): TGTGCCAGCAGCCAGCATGGCGGGAGCAGCCATGAGCAGTTCTTC. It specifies CASSQHGGSSHEQFF.

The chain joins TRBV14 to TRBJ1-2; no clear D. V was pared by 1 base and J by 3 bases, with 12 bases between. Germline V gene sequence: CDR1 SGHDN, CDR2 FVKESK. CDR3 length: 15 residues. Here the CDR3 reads CASSQGYLGYYGYTF. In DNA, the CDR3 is TGTGCCAGCAGCCAAGGTTACCTCGGTTACTATGGCTACACCTTC. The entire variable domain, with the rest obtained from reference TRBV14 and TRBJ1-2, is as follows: EAGVTQFPSHSVIEKGQTVTLRCDPISGHDNLYWYRRVMGKEIKFLLHFVKESKQDESGMPNNRFLAERTGGTYSTLKVQPAELEDSGVYFCASSQGYLGYYGYTFGSGTRLTVV.

The CDR3 protein is CASSHGDRGYQETQYF. For the CDR3, the DNA is TGCGCCAGCAGCCATGGAGACAGGGGGTACCAAGAGACCCAGTACTTC. The chain joins TRBV4-1 to TRBJ2-5; 9 bases align to TRBD1. The CDR3 has 16 residues. V shed 3 bases and J 0 bases; nucleotides not matched to a gene: 5. The V gene's germline CDR1 is MGHRA and CDR2 YSYEKL.

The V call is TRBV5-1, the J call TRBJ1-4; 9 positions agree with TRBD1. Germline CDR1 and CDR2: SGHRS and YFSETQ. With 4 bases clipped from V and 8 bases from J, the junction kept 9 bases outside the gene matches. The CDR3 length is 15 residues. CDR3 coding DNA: TGCGCCAGCAGCCCCCCGACAGGGGGAGAGGAAAAACTGTTTTTT. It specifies CASSPPTGGEEKLFF.

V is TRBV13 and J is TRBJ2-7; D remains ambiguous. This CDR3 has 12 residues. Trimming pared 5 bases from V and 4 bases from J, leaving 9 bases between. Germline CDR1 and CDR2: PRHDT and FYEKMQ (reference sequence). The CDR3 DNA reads TGTGCCAGCAGCGAGAGCGTATACGAGCAGTACTTC. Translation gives CASSESVYEQYF.

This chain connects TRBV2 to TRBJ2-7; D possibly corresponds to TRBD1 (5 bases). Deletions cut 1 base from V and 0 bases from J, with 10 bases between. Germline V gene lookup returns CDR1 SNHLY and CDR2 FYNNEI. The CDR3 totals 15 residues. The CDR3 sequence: CASSEGSGRSYEQYF. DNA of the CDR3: TGTGCCAGCAGTGAAGGTTCAGGGCGCTCCTACGAGCAGTACTTC.

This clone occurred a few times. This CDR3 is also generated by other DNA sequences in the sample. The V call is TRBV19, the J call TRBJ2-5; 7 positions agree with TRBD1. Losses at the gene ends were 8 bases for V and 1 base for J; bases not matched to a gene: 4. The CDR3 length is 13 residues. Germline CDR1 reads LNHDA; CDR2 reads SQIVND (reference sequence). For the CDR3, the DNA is TGTGCCAGTTCTACAGGGGTCCAAGAGACCCAGTACTTC. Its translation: CASSTGVQETQYF.

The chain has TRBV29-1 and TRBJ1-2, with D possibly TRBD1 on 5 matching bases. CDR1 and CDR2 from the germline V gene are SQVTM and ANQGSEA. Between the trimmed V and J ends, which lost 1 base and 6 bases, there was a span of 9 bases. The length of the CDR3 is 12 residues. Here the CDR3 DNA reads TGCAGCGTTGAAGGACAGCGCAATGGCTACACCTTC. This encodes CSVEGQRNGYTF.

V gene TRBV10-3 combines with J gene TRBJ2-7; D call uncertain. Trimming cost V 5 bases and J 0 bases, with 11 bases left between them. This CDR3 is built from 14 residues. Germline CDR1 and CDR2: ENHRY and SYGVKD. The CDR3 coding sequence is TGTGCCATCAGTCCGACTGGCCTCTCCTACGAGCAGTACTTC. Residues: CAISPTGLSYEQYF.

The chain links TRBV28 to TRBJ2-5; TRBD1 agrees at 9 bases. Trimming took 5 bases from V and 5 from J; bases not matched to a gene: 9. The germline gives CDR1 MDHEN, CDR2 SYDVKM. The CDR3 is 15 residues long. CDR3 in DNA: TGTGCCAGCAGTCGACGAGGACAGGGGAGGGAGACCCAGTACTTC. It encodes CASSRRGQGRETQYF.

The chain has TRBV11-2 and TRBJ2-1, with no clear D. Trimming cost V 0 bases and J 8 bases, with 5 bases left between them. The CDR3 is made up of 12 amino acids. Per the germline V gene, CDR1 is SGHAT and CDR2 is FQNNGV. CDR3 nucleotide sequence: TGTGCCAGCAGCTTAGATCGTGATGAGCAGTTCTTC. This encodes CASSLDRDEQFF. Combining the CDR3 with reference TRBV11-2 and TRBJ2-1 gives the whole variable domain EAGVAQSPRYKIIEKRQSVAFWCNPISGHATLYWYQQILGQGPKLLIQFQNNGVVDDSQLPKDRFSAERLKGVDSTLKIQPAKLEDSAVYLCASSLDRDEQFFGPGTRLTVL.

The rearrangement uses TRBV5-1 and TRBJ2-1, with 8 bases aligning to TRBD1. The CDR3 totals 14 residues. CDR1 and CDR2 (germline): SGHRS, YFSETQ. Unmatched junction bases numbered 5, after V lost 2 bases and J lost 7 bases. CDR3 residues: CASSLTGGMNEQFF. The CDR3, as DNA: TGCGCCAGCAGCTTAACAGGGGGGATGAATGAGCAGTTCTTC.

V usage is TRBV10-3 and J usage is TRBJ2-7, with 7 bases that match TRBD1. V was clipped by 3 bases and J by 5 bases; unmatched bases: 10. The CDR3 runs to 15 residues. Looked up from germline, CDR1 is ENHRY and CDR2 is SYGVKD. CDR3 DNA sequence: TGTGCCATCAGTGAACAAAACAGGGGTTTGGACGAGCAGTACTTC. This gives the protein CAISEQNRGLDEQYF.

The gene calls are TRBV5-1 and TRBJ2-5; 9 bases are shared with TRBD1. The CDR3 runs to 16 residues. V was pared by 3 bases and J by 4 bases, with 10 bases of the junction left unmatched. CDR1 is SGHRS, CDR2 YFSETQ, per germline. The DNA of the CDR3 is TGCGCCAGCAGCTCCTCACCTCCGGACAGGGGAGAGACCCAGTACTTC. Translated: CASSSSPPDRGETQYF.

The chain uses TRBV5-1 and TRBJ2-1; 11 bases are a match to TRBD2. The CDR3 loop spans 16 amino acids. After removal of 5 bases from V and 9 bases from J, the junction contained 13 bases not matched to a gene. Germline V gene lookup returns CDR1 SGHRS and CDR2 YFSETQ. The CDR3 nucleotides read TGCGCCAGCAGAGAAGTCGTAGCGGGAGGGGTTGTTGAGCAGTTCTTC. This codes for CASREVVAGGVVEQFF.

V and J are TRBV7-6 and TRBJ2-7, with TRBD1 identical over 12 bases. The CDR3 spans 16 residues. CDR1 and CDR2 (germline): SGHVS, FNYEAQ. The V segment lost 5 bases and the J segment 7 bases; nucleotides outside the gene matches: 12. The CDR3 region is CASSPRPGQGAAEQYF. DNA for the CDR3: TGTGCCAGCAGCCCACGACCGGGACAGGGGGCCGCGGAGCAGTACTTC.

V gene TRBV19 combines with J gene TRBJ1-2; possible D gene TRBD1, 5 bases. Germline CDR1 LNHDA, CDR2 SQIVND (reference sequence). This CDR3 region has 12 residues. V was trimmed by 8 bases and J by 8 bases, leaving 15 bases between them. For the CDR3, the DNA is TGTGCCAGTCAGGATCAGGGATACGGCTACACCTTC. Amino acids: CASQDQGYGYTF.

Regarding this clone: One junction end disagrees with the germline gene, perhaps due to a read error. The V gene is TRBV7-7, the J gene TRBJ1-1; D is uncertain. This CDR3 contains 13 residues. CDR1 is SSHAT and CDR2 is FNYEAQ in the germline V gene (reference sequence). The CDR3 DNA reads TGTGCTAGCAGCTTAAGCCTGAACACTGAAGCTTTCTTT. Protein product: CASSLSLNTEAFF.

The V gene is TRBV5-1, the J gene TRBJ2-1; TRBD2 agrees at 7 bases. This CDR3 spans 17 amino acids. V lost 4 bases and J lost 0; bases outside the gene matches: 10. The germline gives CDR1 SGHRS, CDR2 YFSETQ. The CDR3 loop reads CASSPSGPPSSYNEQFF. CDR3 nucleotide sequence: TGCGCCAGCAGCCCTAGCGGACCCCCGAGCTCCTACAATGAGCAGTTCTTC.

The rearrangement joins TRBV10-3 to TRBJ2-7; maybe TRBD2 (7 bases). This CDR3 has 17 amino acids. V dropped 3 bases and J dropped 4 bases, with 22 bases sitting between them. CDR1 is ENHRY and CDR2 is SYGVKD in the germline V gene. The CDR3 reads CAISEAWEGEVGYEQYF. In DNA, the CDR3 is TGTGCCATCAGTGAAGCGTGGGAGGGGGAGGTGGGGTACGAGCAGTACTTC.

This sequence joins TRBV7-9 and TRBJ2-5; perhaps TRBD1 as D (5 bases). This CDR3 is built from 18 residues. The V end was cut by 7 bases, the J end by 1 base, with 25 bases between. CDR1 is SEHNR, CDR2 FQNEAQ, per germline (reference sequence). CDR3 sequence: CASKRARVPFNLQETQYF. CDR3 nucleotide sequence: TGTGCCAGCAAAAGGGCCAGGGTCCCTTTTAATCTCCAAGAGACCCAGTACTTC.

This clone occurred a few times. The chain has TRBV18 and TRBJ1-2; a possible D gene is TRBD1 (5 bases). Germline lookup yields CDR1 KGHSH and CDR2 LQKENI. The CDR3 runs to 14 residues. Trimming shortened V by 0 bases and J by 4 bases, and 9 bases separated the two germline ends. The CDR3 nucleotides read TGTGCCAGCTCACCACCCGGGGGACTCTATGGCTACACCTTC. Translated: CASSPPGGLYGYTF. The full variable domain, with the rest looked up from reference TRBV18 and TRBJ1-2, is NAGVMQNPRHLVRRRGQEARLRCSPMKGHSHVYWYRQLPEEGLKFMVYLQKENIIDESGMPKERFSAEFPKEGPSILRIQQVVRGDSAAYFCASSPPGGLYGYTFGSGTRLTVV.

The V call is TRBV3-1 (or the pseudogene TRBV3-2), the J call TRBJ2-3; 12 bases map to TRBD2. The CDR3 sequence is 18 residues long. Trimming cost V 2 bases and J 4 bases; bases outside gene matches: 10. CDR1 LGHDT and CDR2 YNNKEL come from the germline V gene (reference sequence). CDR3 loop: CASSQRTSGAIGPDTQYF. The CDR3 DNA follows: TGTGCCAGCAGCCAACGGACTAGCGGGGCGATCGGCCCAGATACGCAGTATTTT.

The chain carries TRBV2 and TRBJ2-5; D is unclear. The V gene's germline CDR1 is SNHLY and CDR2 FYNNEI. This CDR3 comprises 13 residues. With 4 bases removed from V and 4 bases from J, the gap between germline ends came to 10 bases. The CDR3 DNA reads TGTGCCAGCAGTGCTGTATATCGAGAGACCCAGTACTTC. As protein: CASSAVYRETQYF.